This T cell receptor beta chain stems from a study of shared clonotypes between healthy human individuals. Germline CDR1 is MDHEN and CDR2 is SYDVKM. This CDR3 region has 16 residues. V lost 3 bases and J 0 bases, leaving 12 bases between the germline ends. This clone showed up just once. Terminally differentiated effector memory CD45RA+ cells were excluded by CCR7 positive selection of CD45RO-negative cells. Measured with immunoSEQ multiplex PCR; TCRdb has only the in-frame clones, and not every one. Among hundreds of thousands of clones, roughly 92% were seen once, and the ten largest hold around 24%.

This TCR was recovered from a man aged 25 to 45 in good health. What was sequenced was naive CD8+ T cells sorted from blood. The chain carries TRBV28 and TRBJ1-3; D not certain. CDR3 sequence (DNA): TGTGCCAGCAGTTTTCGTCAACCCCGCTCTGGAAACACCATATATTTT. As protein: CASSFRQPRSGNTIYF.